This T cell receptor (beta chain) was captured by sequencing in a study of T cells after yellow fever vaccination. Germline-derived CDR1 and CDR2 are SGHTA and FQGNSA. V gave up 6 bases and J gave up 3 bases, with 11 bases separating them. CDR3 size: 14 residues. Study conclusions and caveats: A minor fraction of clonotypes spanned both CD4 and CD8 compartments. Most clones from primary vaccination resurfaced after the booster (around 95% CD4, less than 90% CD8). Abundant bulk-population clonotypes could contaminate the FACS-sorted repertoires.

A word on this clonotype: Its cognate antigen is unknown.

The TCR cDNA carried a universal primer site and UMIs from 5'RACE template switching. TCRdb used MiXCR to reprocess the 5' RACE reads, holding one entry per CDR3 protein. The sample carries hundreds of thousands of distinct CDR3 sequences, around 12% recorded once. This TCR came from a young man who received the YFV17D yellow fever vaccine. The V call is TRBV7-2, the J call TRBJ1-4; tentatively, D is TRBD1 (5 bases). The sequences come from CD4+ T cells sorted from PBMCs, collected 15 days after the yellow fever booster vaccination. CDR3 in amino acids: CASRMGVSNEKLFF. The CDR3, as DNA: TGTGCCAGCAGAATGGGGGTGTCTAATGAAAAACTGTTTTTT.